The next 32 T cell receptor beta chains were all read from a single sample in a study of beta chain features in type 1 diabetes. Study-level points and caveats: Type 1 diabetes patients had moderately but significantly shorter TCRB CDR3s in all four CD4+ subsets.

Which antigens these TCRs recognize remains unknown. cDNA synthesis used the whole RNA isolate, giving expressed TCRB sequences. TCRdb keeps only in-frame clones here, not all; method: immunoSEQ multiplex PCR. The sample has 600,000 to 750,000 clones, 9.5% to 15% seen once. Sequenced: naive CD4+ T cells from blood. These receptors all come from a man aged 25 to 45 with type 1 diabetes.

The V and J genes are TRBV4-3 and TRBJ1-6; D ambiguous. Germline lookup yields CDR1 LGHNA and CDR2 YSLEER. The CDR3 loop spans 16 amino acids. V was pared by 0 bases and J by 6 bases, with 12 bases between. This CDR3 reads CASSQDLSRANSPLHF. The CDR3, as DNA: TGCGCCAGCAGCCAAGATCTAAGCAGAGCTAATTCACCCCTCCACTTT.

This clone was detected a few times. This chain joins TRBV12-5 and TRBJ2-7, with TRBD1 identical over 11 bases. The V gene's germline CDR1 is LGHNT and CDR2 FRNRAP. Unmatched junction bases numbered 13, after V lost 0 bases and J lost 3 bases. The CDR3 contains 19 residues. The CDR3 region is CASGLVQGTWGQGVYEQYF. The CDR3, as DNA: TGTGCTAGTGGTTTGGTACAAGGGACGTGGGGACAGGGGGTCTACGAGCAGTACTTC. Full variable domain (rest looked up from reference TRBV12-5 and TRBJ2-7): DARVTQTPRHKVTEMGQEVTMRCQPILGHNTVFWYRQTMMQGLELLAYFRNRAPLDDSGMPKDRFSAEMPDATLATLKIQPSEPRDSAVYFCASGLVQGTWGQGVYEQYFGPGTRLTVT.

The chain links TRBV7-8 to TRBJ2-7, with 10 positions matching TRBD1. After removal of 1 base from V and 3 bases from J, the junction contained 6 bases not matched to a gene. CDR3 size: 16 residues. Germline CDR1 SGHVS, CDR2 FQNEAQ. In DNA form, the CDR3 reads TGTGCCAGCAGCTTAGTAGCGGGACAGGGGATCTACGAGCAGTACTTC. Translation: CASSLVAGQGIYEQYF.

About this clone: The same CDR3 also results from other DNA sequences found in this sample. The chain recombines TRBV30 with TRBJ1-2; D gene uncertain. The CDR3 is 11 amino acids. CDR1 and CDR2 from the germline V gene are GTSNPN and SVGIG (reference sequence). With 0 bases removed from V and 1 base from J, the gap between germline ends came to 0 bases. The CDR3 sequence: CAWSVNYGYTF. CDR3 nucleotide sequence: TGTGCCTGGAGTGTTAACTATGGCTACACCTTC.

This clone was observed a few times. CDR3 amino acids: CASSLNGGIRETQYF. CDR3 DNA sequence: TGTGCCAGCAGCTTGAACGGGGGCATCCGGGAGACCCAGTACTTC. This chain uses TRBV5-8 with TRBJ2-5; D might be TRBD1 or TRBD2, each matching 6 bases. The germline V and J ends were trimmed by 1 base and 5 bases, with 15 bases remaining between them. The CDR3 contains 15 residues. CDR1 is SGHTS and CDR2 is YDEGEE in the germline V gene.

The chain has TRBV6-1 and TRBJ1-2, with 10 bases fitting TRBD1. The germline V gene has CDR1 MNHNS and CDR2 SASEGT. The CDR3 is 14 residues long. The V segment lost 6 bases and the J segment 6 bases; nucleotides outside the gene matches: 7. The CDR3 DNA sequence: TGTGCCAGCAGAACGGGACAGGGGAGGGATGGCTACACCTTC. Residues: CASRTGQGRDGYTF.

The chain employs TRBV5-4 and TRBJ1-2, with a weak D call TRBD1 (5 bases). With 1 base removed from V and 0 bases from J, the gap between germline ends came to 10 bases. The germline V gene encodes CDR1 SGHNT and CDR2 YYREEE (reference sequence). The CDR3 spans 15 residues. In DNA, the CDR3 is TGTGCCAGCAGCTTGCAGGGATCGGCTAACTATGGCTACACCTTC. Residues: CASSLQGSANYGYTF. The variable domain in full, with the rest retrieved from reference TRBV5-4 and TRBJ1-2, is ETGVTQSPTHLIKTRGQQVTLRCSSQSGHNTVSWYQQALGQGPQFIFQYYREEENGRGNFPPRFSGLQFPNYSSELNVNALELDDSALYLCASSLQGSANYGYTFGSGTRLTVV.

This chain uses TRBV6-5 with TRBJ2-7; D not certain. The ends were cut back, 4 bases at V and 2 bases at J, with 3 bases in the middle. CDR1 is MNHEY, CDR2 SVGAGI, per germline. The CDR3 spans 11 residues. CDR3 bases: TGTGCCAGCAGTTTGACCTACGAGCAGTACTTC. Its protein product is CASSLTYEQYF.

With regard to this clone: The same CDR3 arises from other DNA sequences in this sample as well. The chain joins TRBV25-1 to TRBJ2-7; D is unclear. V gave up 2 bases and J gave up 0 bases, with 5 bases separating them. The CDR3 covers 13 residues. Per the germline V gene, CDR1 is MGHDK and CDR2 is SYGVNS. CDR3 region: CASSEPPSYEQYF. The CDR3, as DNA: TGTGCCAGCAGTGAACCGCCCTCCTACGAGCAGTACTTC.

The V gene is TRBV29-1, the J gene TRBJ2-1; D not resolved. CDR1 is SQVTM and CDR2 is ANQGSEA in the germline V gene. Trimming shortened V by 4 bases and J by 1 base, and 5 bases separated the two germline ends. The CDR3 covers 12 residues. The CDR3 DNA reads TGCAGCGTTGTTGAGTCCTACAATGAGCAGTTCTTC. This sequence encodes CSVVESYNEQFF.

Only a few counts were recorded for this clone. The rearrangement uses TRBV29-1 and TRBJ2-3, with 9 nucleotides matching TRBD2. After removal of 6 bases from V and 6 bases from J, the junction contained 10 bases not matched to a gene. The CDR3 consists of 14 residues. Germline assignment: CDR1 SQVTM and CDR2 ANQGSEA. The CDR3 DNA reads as TGCAGCGTGCCAGCGGGGGGCGCGTCGGATACGCAGTATTTT. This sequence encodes CSVPAGGASDTQYF.

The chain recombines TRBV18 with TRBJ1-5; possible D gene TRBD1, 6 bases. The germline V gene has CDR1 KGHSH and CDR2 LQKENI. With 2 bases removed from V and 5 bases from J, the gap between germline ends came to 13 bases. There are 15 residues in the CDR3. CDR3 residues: CASSPTGGEDQPQHF. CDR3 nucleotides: TGTGCCAGCTCACCAACGGGGGGCGAAGATCAGCCCCAGCATTTT.

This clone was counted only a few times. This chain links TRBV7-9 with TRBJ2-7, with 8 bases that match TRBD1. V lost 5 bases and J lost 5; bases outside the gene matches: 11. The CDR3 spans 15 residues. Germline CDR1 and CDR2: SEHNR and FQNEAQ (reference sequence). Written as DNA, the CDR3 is TGTGCCAGCAGCCTTACAGGGACAGGCATACACGAGCAGTACTTC. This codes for CASSLTGTGIHEQYF.

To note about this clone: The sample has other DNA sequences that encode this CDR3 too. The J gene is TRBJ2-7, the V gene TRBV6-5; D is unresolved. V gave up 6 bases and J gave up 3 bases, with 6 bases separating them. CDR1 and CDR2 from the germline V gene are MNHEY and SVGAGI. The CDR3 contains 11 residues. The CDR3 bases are TGTGCCAGCAGCCTTAACTACGAGCAGTACTTC. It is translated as CASSLNYEQYF.

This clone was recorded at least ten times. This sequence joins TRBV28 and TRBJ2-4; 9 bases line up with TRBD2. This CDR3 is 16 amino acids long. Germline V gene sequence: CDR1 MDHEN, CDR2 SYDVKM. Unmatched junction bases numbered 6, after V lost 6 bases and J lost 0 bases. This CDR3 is CASSSGGKLAKNIQYF. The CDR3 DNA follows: TGTGCCAGCAGCAGCGGGGGGAAATTAGCCAAAAACATTCAGTACTTC.

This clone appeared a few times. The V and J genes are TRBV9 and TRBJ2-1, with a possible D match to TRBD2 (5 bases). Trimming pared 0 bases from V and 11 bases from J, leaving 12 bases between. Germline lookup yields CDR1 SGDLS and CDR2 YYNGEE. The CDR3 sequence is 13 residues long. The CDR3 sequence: CASSVAGVYKQFF. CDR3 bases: TGTGCCAGCAGCGTAGCCGGGGTCTACAAGCAGTTCTTC.

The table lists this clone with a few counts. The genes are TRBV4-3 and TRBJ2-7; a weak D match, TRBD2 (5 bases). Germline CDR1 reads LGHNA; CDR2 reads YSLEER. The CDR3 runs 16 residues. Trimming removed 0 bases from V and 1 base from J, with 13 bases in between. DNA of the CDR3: TGCGCCAGCAGCCAAGATTTCGGGGTAGTGTCCTACGAGCAGTACTTC. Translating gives CASSQDFGVVSYEQYF.

CDR3: CASLNSANTGELFF. CDR3 nucleotides: TGTGCCAGCCTTAACAGTGCGAACACCGGGGAGCTGTTTTTT. The rearrangement links TRBV2 to TRBJ2-2; D unresolved. The CDR3 has 14 amino acids. V lost 8 bases and J 0 bases, leaving 10 bases between the germline ends. The germline V gene has CDR1 SNHLY and CDR2 FYNNEI.

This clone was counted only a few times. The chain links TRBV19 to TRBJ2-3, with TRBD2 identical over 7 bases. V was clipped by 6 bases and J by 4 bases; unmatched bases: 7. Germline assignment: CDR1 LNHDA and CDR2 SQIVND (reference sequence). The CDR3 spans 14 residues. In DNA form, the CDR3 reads TGTGCCAGTAGGCCGACTAGCAGTGCAGATACGCAGTATTTT. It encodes CASRPTSSADTQYF.

The CDR3, as DNA: TGTGCCAGCAGCTTACCAGCGGGGGTTTCCTACGAGCAGTACTTC. Amino acids: CASSLPAGVSYEQYF. The chain combines TRBV7-2 with TRBJ2-7; 8 nucleotides align to TRBD2. Germline assignment: CDR1 SGHTA and CDR2 FQGNSA. The CDR3 length is 15 residues. The junction had 4 bases not matched to a gene; V was cut back by 2 bases and J by 1 base.

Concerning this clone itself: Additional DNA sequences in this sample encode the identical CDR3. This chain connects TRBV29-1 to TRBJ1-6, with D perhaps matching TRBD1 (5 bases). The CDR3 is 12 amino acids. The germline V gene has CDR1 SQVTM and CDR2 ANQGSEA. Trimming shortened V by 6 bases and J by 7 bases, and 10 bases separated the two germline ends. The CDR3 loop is CSVGTANSPLHF. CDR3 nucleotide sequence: TGCAGCGTCGGGACGGCGAATTCACCCCTCCACTTT.

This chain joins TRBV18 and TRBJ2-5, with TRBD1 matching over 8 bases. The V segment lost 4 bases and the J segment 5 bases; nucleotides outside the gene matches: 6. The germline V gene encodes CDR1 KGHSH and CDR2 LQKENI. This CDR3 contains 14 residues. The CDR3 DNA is TGTGCCAGCTCACAATCGGACAGGGTGGAGACCCAGTACTTC. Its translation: CASSQSDRVETQYF. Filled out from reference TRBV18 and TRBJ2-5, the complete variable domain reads NAGVMQNPRHLVRRRGQEARLRCSPMKGHSHVYWYRQLPEEGLKFMVYLQKENIIDESGMPKERFSAEFPKEGPSILRIQQVVRGDSAAYFCASSQSDRVETQYFGPGTRLLVL.

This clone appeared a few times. The CDR3 DNA reads TGTGCCAGCAGTCGTCCACAGGGTCTCTGGGAGACCCAGTACTTC. This encodes CASSRPQGLWETQYF. This rearrangement joins TRBV7-6 to TRBJ2-5; D perhaps matches TRBD1 (6 bases). This CDR3 has 15 amino acids. Between the trimmed V and J ends, which lost 6 bases and 5 bases, there was a span of 19 bases. Germline CDR1 reads SGHVS; CDR2 reads FNYEAQ.

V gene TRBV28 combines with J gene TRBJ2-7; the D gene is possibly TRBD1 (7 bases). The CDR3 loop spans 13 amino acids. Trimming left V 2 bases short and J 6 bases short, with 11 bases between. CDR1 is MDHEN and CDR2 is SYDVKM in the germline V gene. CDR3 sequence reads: CASSLRQGGEQYF. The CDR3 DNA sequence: TGTGCCAGCAGTTTAAGGCAGGGGGGCGAGCAGTACTTC.

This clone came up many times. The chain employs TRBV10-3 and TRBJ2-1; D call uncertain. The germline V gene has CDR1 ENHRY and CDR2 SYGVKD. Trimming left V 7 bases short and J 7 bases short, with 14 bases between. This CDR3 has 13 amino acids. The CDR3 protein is CAITQVGRNEQFF. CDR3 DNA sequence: TGTGCCATCACCCAGGTCGGTAGGAATGAGCAGTTCTTC.

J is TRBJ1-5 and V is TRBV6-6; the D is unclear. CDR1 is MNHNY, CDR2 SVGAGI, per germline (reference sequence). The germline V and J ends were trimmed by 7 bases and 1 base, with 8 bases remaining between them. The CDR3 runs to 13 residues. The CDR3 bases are TGTGCCAGCAACGGAGGCAGCAATCAGCCCCAGCATTTT. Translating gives CASNGGSNQPQHF.

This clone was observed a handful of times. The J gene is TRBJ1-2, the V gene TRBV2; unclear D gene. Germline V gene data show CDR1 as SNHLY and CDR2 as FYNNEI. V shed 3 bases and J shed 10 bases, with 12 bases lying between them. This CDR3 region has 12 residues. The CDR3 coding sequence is TGTGCCAGCAGTGATCTGGGTTGGGCCTACACCTTC. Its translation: CASSDLGWAYTF.

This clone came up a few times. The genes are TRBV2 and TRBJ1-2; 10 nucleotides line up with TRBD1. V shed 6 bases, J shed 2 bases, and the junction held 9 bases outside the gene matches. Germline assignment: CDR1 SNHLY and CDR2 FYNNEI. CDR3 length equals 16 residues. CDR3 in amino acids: CASRSPGQGMNYGYTF. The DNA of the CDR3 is TGTGCCAGCAGATCACCGGGACAGGGGATGAACTATGGCTACACCTTC.

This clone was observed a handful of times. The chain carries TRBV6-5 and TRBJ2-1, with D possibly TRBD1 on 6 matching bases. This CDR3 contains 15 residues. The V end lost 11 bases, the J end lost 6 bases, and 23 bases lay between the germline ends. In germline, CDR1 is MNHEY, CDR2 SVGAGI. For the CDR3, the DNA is TGTGCCGGACGGGACACGAAGCAGGGCCGCAATGAGCAGTTCTTC. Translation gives CAGRDTKQGRNEQFF.

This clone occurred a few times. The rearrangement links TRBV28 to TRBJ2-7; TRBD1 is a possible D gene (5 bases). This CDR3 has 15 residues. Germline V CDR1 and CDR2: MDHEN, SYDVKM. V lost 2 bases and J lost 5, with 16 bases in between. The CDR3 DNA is TGTGCCAGCAGTTTAGCCCTCACAAGCAGGGACGAGCAGTACTTC. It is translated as CASSLALTSRDEQYF.

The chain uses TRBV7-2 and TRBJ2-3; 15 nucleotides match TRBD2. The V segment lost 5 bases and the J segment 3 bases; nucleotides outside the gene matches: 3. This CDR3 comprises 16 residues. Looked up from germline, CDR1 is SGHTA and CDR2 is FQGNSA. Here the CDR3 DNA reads TGTGCCAGCAGCACAGGGACTAGCGGGGGGACAGATACGCAGTATTTT. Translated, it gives CASSTGTSGGTDTQYF. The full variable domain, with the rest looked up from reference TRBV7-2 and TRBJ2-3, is GAGVSQSPSNKVTEKGKDVELRCDPISGHTALYWYRQSLGQGLEFLIYFQGNSAPDKSGLPSDRFSAERTGGSVSTLTIQRTQQEDSAVYLCASSTGTSGGTDTQYFGPGTRLTVL.

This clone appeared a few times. This CDR3 is CASSRLGGATDTQYF. CDR3 bases: TGTGCCAGCAGCCGGCTAGGGGGGGCGACAGATACGCAGTATTTT. The rearrangement uses TRBV7-2 and TRBJ2-3, with D tentatively TRBD2 (7 bases). Germline lookup yields CDR1 SGHTA and CDR2 FQGNSA. The V gene lost 5 bases and the J gene lost 3 bases, with 15 bases spanning the gap. CDR3 size: 15 residues.